The 10 T cell receptor beta chains below all came from one sample that was sequenced in a study of T cells in Graves' hyperthyroidism and ophthalmopathy. Amplified regions were TCR beta CDR3 sequences from RNA transcripts. First-round RT-PCR of the TCR CDR3 relied on the HTBI primer set. TCRdb re-analysed the multiplex PCR reads in MiXCR, keeping a single row per CDR3 protein. This repertoire shows 200,000 to 250,000 distinct CDR3 sequences, about a sixth found once; its top ten account for about 56%. Sequencing was carried out using blood. These receptors came from a woman in her forties or fifties with Graves' hyperthyroidism.

This clonotype has more than one count but fewer than ten. V gene TRBV27 combines with J gene TRBJ1-5; 7 bases are shared with TRBD1. J was trimmed by 7 bases and V by 6 bases; bases with no gene match: 12. Germline V gives CDR1 MNHEY, CDR2 SMNVEV (reference sequence). This CDR3 has 15 amino acids. The chain's CDR3 is CASSRGTGVGQPQHF. The CDR3 nucleotides are TGTGCCAGCAGCCGGGGAACAGGGGTGGGCCAGCCCCAGCATTTT.

The chain links TRBV9 to TRBJ1-1, with TRBD1 as a possible D gene (5 bases). CDR3 length: 15 residues. V dropped 4 bases and J dropped 4 bases, with 17 bases sitting between them. The V gene's germline CDR1 is SGDLS and CDR2 YYNGEE. CDR3 residues: CASSSTGGSGTEAFF. The CDR3 DNA reads as TGTGCCAGCAGCTCCACCGGGGGGAGTGGCACTGAAGCTTTCTTT.

There are many counts of this clonotype. The V call is TRBV5-1, the J call TRBJ1-6, with 7 bases matching TRBD1. This CDR3 comprises 17 residues. The germline V gene has CDR1 SGHRS and CDR2 YFSETQ. The junction had 9 bases not matched to a gene; V was cut back by 0 bases and J by 6 bases. The CDR3 here is CASSLDRGQEGNSPLHF. The DNA of the CDR3 is TGCGCCAGCAGCTTGGACCGAGGACAGGAGGGTAATTCACCCCTCCACTTT.

This clonotype has ten or more counts. V is TRBV5-1 and J is TRBJ1-1; unclear D gene. V gave up 4 bases and J gave up 5 bases, with 12 bases separating them. The CDR3 contains 13 residues. Germline CDR1 is SGHRS and CDR2 is YFSETQ. As DNA, the CDR3 is TGCGCCAGCAGCATAAACCCTGGGACTGAAGCTTTCTTT. Protein sequence: CASSINPGTEAFF.

This clonotype showed up many times. The J gene is TRBJ1-1, the V gene TRBV11-2; D is uncertain. Trimming removed 2 bases from V and 1 base from J, with 11 bases in between. The CDR3 extends over 15 amino acids. CDR1 is SGHAT and CDR2 is FQNNGV in the germline V gene. CDR3 protein: CASSLKKNRNTEAFF. The CDR3 coding sequence is TGTGCCAGCAGCTTAAAAAAAAACAGGAACACTGAAGCTTTCTTT.

This clonotype was counted many times. V and J are TRBV6-1 and TRBJ2-7; 12 nucleotides agree with TRBD2. The CDR3 has 15 residues. V lost 6 bases, J lost 6 bases, and 9 bases stayed unmatched. Germline CDR1 and CDR2: MNHNS and SASEGT. CDR3 amino acids: CASRPRLAGDGEQYF. CDR3 sequence (DNA): TGTGCCAGCAGGCCCCGACTAGCGGGAGATGGCGAGCAGTACTTC.

The sample holds many counts of this clonotype. This chain joins TRBV18 and TRBJ1-4, with D possibly being TRBD1 (5 bases). The CDR3 is 15 residues long. With 1 base removed from V and 4 bases from J, the gap between germline ends came to 10 bases. Germline V CDR1 and CDR2: KGHSH, LQKENI. This chain's CDR3 is CASSPQGTHNEKLFF. The CDR3 DNA is TGTGCCAGCTCACCACAAGGGACTCATAATGAAAAACTGTTTTTT.

The chain links TRBV28 to TRBJ2-1; 10 nucleotides match TRBD2. The germline V gene has CDR1 MDHEN and CDR2 SYDVKM. V shed 6 bases and J 7 bases; nucleotides not matched to a gene: 12. The CDR3 is 16 residues long. The CDR3 bases are TGTGCCAGCAGGACTGGAGCGGGAGGGCCTAATAATGAGCAGTTCTTC. Translated: CASRTGAGGPNNEQFF.

This clonotype occurred many times. CDR3 loop: CASTGASYEQYF. The CDR3, as DNA: TGTGCCAGCACGGGCGCCTCCTACGAGCAGTACTTC. The J gene is TRBJ2-7, the V gene TRBV3-1; no clear D gene. The CDR3 loop spans 12 amino acids. Deletions cut 7 bases from V and 0 bases from J, with 7 bases between. CDR1 is LGHDT and CDR2 is YNNKEL in the germline V gene (reference sequence).

This clonotype has ten or more counts. The V call is TRBV20-1, the J call TRBJ2-5; D not certain. V lost 3 bases to trimming and J lost 3 bases, with 17 bases between them. This CDR3 contains 15 residues. The germline V gene has CDR1 DFQATT and CDR2 SNEGSKA (reference sequence). CDR3 in amino acids: CSASAANRVEETQYF. As DNA, the CDR3 is TGCAGTGCTAGCGCTGCGAATAGGGTTGAAGAGACCCAGTACTTC.